Listed below are T cell receptor beta chains from one sample, sequenced in a study of T-cell memory formation after mild COVID-19. TCRdb re-called the 5' RACE reads with MiXCR, one entry per CDR3 protein. The sample gives 350,000 to 500,000 distinct CDR3 sequences, more than 15% of which show up once; roughly 21% is in the top ten. Material for sequencing was PBMCs or a T cell subset sorted from them (not recorded which). These TCRs come from a young man who had mild COVID-19 (a few samples of this study predate the infection). Cell type and time point are not known. The CDR3 runs from the conserved cysteine through the conserved F or W. The D gene is left open where the match is weak. Expanded clones get a size class; other rows say once, few or many, or leave the size out.

D gene	V gene	J gene	clone size	CDR3 protein	CDR3 DNA
NA	TRBV20-1	TRBJ2-5	few	CSGGAGGTRTQYF	TGCAGTGGGGGGGCTGGGGGCACGAGGACCCAGTACTTC
TRBD1	TRBV6-5	TRBJ2-7	few	CASSAGTGIYEQYF	TGTGCCAGCAGTGCAGGGACAGGAATTTACGAGCAGTACTTC
NA	TRBV2	TRBJ2-5	many	CATSLGQETQYF	TGTGCCACCTCCCTTGGACAAGAGACCCAGTACTTC
NA	TRBV28	TRBJ1-3	NA	CASSPLDRSGNTIYF	TGTGCCAGCAGTCCCCTTGATCGCTCTGGAAACACCATATATTTT
NA	TRBV12-3/TRBV12-4	TRBJ2-3	NA	CASSLWGGVVADTQYF	TGTGCCAGCAGTTTATGGGGCGGGGTAGTAGCGGATACGCAGTATTTT
TRBD2	TRBV2	TRBJ2-3	NA	CASRLAGVDTQYF	TGTGCCAGCAGACTAGCGGGGGTGGATACGCAGTATTTT
NA	TRBV20-1	TRBJ2-3	NA	CSASQPRGGWADTQYF	TGCAGTGCTAGCCAACCTCGTGGGGGCTGGGCAGATACGCAGTATTTT
NA	TRBV3-1	TRBJ1-3	few	CASSQGGRLLRNTIYF	TGTGCCAGCAGCCAAGGGGGACGACTCCTCCGAAACACCATATATTTT
NA	TRBV5-1	TRBJ2-5	NA	CASSGGAGRNQETQYF	TGCGCCAGCAGCGGTGGGGCGGGCCGGAACCAAGAGACCCAGTACTTC
TRBD1	TRBV28	TRBJ1-6	few	CASGDADRGSSPLHF	TGTGCCAGCGGAGATGCGGACAGGGGTAGCTCACCCCTCCACTTT
TRBD2	TRBV7-2	TRBJ2-7	NA	CASSVFSGGPSSYEQYF	TGTGCCAGCAGCGTATTTAGCGGGGGGCCGAGCTCCTACGAGCAGTACTTC
NA	TRBV5-1	TRBJ1-5	few	CASSLEGLQPQHF	TGCGCCAGCAGCTTGGAGGGGCTTCAGCCCCAGCATTTT
TRBD2	TRBV6-2/TRBV6-3	TRBJ2-1	many	CATYPGGGTYNEQFF	TGTGCCACCTACCCAGGCGGGGGAACCTACAATGAGCAGTTCTTC
NA	TRBV7-6	TRBJ2-3	NA	CASRELGGGAGDTQYF	TGTGCCAGCAGGGAATTAGGGGGGGGCGCGGGAGATACGCAGTATTTT
NA	TRBV10-3	TRBJ2-1	few	CAISEAPGGGATFSYNEQFF	TGTGCCATCAGTGAGGCCCCAGGTGGTGGGGCGACCTTCTCCTACAATGAGCAGTTCTTC
NA	TRBV5-1	TRBJ2-1	NA	CASSLFWVGTRGEMNEQFF	TGCGCCAGCAGCCTGTTTTGGGTCGGGACGAGGGGGGAGATGAATGAGCAGTTCTTC
TRBD2	TRBV6-4	TRBJ2-1	few	CASRGGPFYEQFF	TGTGCCAGCCGGGGGGGGCCTTTCTATGAGCAGTTCTTC
NA	TRBV7-6	TRBJ2-3	few	CASSSSPGPDTQYF	TGTGCCAGCAGCTCCTCACCGGGACCAGATACGCAGTATTTT
TRBD1	TRBV7-2	TRBJ1-5	NA	CASSPGQSQPQHF	TGTGCCAGCAGCCCGGGACAGTCACAGCCCCAGCATTTT
TRBD2	TRBV2	TRBJ2-3	few	CASSGGTSGGADTQYF	TGTGCCAGCAGTGGAGGGACTAGCGGGGGGGCCGATACGCAGTATTTT
NA	TRBV7-3	TRBJ1-2	NA	CASSHKIPYGYTF	TGTGCCAGCAGCCACAAAATACCTTATGGCTACACCTTC
NA	TRBV5-1	TRBJ2-2	NA	CASSRGRISEELFF	TGCGCCAGCAGCCGCGGACGCATTTCCGAGGAGCTGTTTTTT
TRBD1	TRBV7-9	TRBJ2-7	NA	CASSLGQETYEQYF	TGTGCCAGCAGCTTGGGACAGGAGACCTACGAGCAGTACTTC
TRBD2	TRBV7-2	TRBJ2-1	few	CASTQPASGVAEQFF	TGTGCCAGCACCCAGCCGGCTAGCGGGGTTGCGGAGCAGTTCTTC
NA	TRBV7-9	TRBJ2-7	once	CASSFGGSAYEQYF	TGTGCCAGCAGCTTTGGGGGATCCGCTTACGAGCAGTACTTC
NA	TRBV29-1	TRBJ1-1	few	CSVTENTEAFF	TGCAGCGTTACAGAGAACACTGAAGCTTTCTTT
TRBD1	TRBV6-2/TRBV6-3	TRBJ1-2	few	CASSYRTGLRGYTF	TGTGCCAGCAGTTACCGGACAGGGTTGAGGGGCTACACCTTC
NA	TRBV7-9	TRBJ2-7	many	CASSPYYEQYF	TGTGCCAGCAGCCCTTACTACGAGCAGTACTTC
TRBD2	TRBV10-3	TRBJ2-5	NA	CAISGATKRGQETQYF	TGTGCCATCAGTGGAGCCACCAAGCGGGGACAAGAGACCCAGTACTTC
NA	TRBV20-1	TRBJ1-1	few	CSARVRLGTEAFF	TGCAGTGCTAGAGTTAGACTGGGCACTGAAGCTTTCTTT
NA	TRBV7-2	TRBJ1-1	NA	CASLLQPFLNTEAFF	TGTGCCAGTCTTTTACAGCCCTTCTTGAACACTGAAGCTTTCTTT
NA	TRBV7-2	TRBJ1-2	few	CASSSEFSLLRYGYTF	TGTGCCAGCAGCTCCGAATTCAGCTTGCTACGCTATGGCTACACCTTC
TRBD2	TRBV7-2	TRBJ2-3	NA	CASSTKRGGGDTQYF	TGTGCCAGCAGCACTAAGCGGGGGGGCGGGGATACGCAGTATTTT
NA	TRBV7-7	TRBJ2-5	few	CASSPSPGGLETQYF	TGTGCCAGCAGCCCCTCCCCCGGGGGCCTGGAGACCCAGTACTTC
TRBD2	TRBV7-9	TRBJ2-3	few	CASSAPGRGVPDTQYF	TGTGCCAGCAGCGCCCCAGGGCGGGGGGTCCCAGATACGCAGTATTTT
TRBD2	TRBV20-1	TRBJ2-1	few	CSARDRRLADNEQFF	TGCAGTGCTAGAGATCGGAGGCTAGCGGACAATGAGCAGTTCTTC
NA	TRBV12-3/TRBV12-4	TRBJ2-2	many	CASSLTGTGELFF	TGTGCCAGCAGCTTAACGGGGACCGGGGAGCTGTTTTTT
TRBD1	TRBV18	TRBJ2-3	NA	CASSQGQGGPDTQYF	TGTGCCAGCTCGCAGGGACAGGGCGGCCCAGATACGCAGTATTTT
NA	TRBV7-2	TRBJ2-5	NA	CASSFDRPQETQYF	TGTGCCAGCAGCTTCGACAGGCCACAAGAGACCCAGTACTTC
NA	TRBV7-9	TRBJ1-1	NA	CASSPHSQGNTEAFF	TGTGCCAGCAGCCCCCACTCCCAAGGGAACACTGAAGCTTTCTTT
NA	TRBV7-2	TRBJ1-5	NA	CASSTRGQQPQHF	TGTGCCAGCAGCACAAGAGGACAACAGCCCCAGCATTTT
TRBD1	TRBV5-1	TRBJ1-1	NA	CASSKGQGNTEAFF	TGCGCCAGCAGCAAGGGACAGGGGAACACTGAAGCTTTCTTT